The 21 T cell receptor beta chains below come from one sample, sequenced in a study of CD8 T cells in Susac syndrome. A quantity of roughly 0.5 to 1 ug RNA underwent reverse transcription using random hexamers. TCRdb used MiXCR to reprocess the immunoSEQ multiplex PCR reads, holding one entry per CDR3 protein. The sample lists approximately 80,000 distinct CDR3 sequences, about 91% occurring once. The sequenced sample consisted of CD8+ T cells from PBMCs. These receptors were collected from a human donor with multiple sclerosis.

This clonotype was counted once. The V call is TRBV10-2, the J call TRBJ2-1; D is undetermined. V shed 5 bases and J shed 8 bases, with 10 bases lying between them. In germline, CDR1 is WSHSY, CDR2 SAAADI. This CDR3 spans 12 amino acids. CDR3: CASSLDPDEQFF. DNA for the CDR3: TGCGCCAGCAGTCTCGACCCGGATGAGCAGTTCTTC.

V gene TRBV19 combines with J gene TRBJ2-3; D tentatively fits TRBD1 or TRBD2 (6 bases each). CDR1 is LNHDA and CDR2 is SQIVND in the germline V gene (reference sequence). Trimming took 3 bases from V and 5 from J, leaving 15 bases between them. There are 15 residues in the CDR3. The CDR3 DNA follows: TGTGCCAGTAGTATCGTCGGGGGCCTGGGAGATACGCAGTATTTT. Protein: CASSIVGGLGDTQYF.

This chain joins TRBV28 and TRBJ1-1; 7 positions match TRBD1. The germline V gene has CDR1 MDHEN and CDR2 SYDVKM. The CDR3 sequence is 18 residues long. The V segment lost 6 bases and the J segment 2 bases; nucleotides outside the gene matches: 18. The DNA for the CDR3 is TGTGCCAGCAGCTTACGACTGACCTTGACAGGGCGCAACACTGAAGCTTTCTTT. Residues: CASSLRLTLTGRNTEAFF. The whole variable domain, remainder taken from reference TRBV28 and TRBJ1-1, is DVKVTQSSRYLVKRTGEKVFLECVQDMDHENMFWYRQDPGLGLRLIYFSYDVKMKEKGDIPEGYSVSREKKERFSLILESASTNQTSMYLCASSLRLTLTGRNTEAFFGQGTRLTVV.

The J gene is TRBJ2-1, the V gene TRBV27, with TRBD1 matching 9 bases. V trimming: 8 bases; J trimming: 4 bases; junction bases outside the gene matches: 3. This CDR3 spans 13 amino acids. The germline gives CDR1 MNHEY, CDR2 SMNVEV (reference sequence). The CDR3 is CASGQGTYNEQFF. CDR3 DNA sequence: TGTGCCAGCGGACAGGGGACGTACAATGAGCAGTTCTTC.

The chain joins TRBV12-3 or TRBV12-4 to TRBJ1-4; D possibly corresponds to TRBD1 (6 bases). V was pared by 11 bases and J by 0 bases, with 10 bases between. CDR3 length: 13 amino acids. CDR3 region: CASRGATNEKLFF. The CDR3 bases are TGTGCCTCGAGGGGGGCAACTAATGAAAAACTGTTTTTT.

V usage is TRBV28 and J usage is TRBJ2-3; the D is unclear. In germline, CDR1 is MDHEN, CDR2 SYDVKM. V lost 3 bases, J lost 3 bases, and 10 bases lay in between. The CDR3 loop spans 14 amino acids. CDR3 residues: CASSFLAETDTQYF. CDR3 nucleotides: TGTGCCAGCAGTTTTTTGGCTGAAACAGATACGCAGTATTTT.

The rearrangement links TRBV7-3 to TRBJ2-7, with a tentative D call TRBD2 (6 bases). Germline assignment: CDR1 SGHTA and CDR2 FQGTGA. The V end was cut by 5 bases, the J end by 3 bases, with 17 bases between. The CDR3 is 15 amino acids. The DNA for the CDR3 is TGTGCCAGCAGCCAAGAATCGGGAGACCGCTACGAGCAGTACTTC. Translating it yields CASSQESGDRYEQYF.

V and J are TRBV27 and TRBJ2-7, with 8 bases identical to TRBD2. The CDR3 has 16 amino acids. Trimming at V came to 4 bases and at J to 0 bases, leaving 8 bases not matched to a gene. CDR1 and CDR2 from the germline V gene are MNHEY and SMNVEV (reference sequence). The CDR3 bases are TGTGCCAGCAGTTCCTTGAGTAGCGGGGTCTCCTACGAGCAGTACTTC. Protein: CASSSLSSGVSYEQYF.

The genes are TRBV7-6 and TRBJ2-1; D is perhaps TRBD2 (6 bases). Germline loops: CDR1 SGHVS, CDR2 FNYEAQ. V dropped 1 base and J dropped 2 bases, with 9 bases sitting between them. This CDR3 comprises 15 residues. The CDR3 sequence is CASSLGAGPYNEQFF. The CDR3 DNA sequence: TGTGCCAGCAGCTTAGGGGCGGGACCCTACAATGAGCAGTTCTTC.

V gene TRBV6-2 or TRBV6-3 combines with J gene TRBJ2-5, with D maybe TRBD1 (6 bases). The CDR3 runs 13 residues. V lost 6 bases and J 4 bases, leaving 12 bases between the germline ends. CDR1 is MNHEY and CDR2 is SVGEGT in the germline V gene. The CDR3 reads CASRTGSPETQYF. In DNA, the CDR3 is TGTGCCAGCAGAACAGGGTCACCAGAGACCCAGTACTTC.

The J gene is TRBJ2-3, the V gene TRBV12-3 or TRBV12-4; TRBD2 agrees at 7 bases. After removal of 8 bases from V and 0 bases from J, the junction contained 26 bases not matched to a gene. This CDR3 has 21 residues. The CDR3 sequence: CASALNRRGLAVKHSTDTQYF. The CDR3 coding sequence is TGTGCCAGCGCCTTAAATCGTCGGGGTCTAGCGGTTAAACACAGCACAGATACGCAGTATTTT.

The J gene is TRBJ2-6, the V gene TRBV7-8; a weak D match, TRBD2 (5 bases). Trimming removed 4 bases at V and 0 bases at J, with 22 bases between. The CDR3 runs to 20 residues. Germline-derived CDR1 and CDR2 are SGHVS and FQNEAQ. CDR3 sequence reads: CASSSPAGGWVFSGANVLTF. The CDR3 nucleotides read TGTGCCAGCAGCTCCCCGGCGGGCGGGTGGGTTTTCTCTGGGGCCAACGTCCTGACTTTC.

This sequence joins TRBV24-1 and TRBJ2-4, with unresolved D. V was trimmed by 3 bases and J by 7 bases, leaving 6 bases between them. CDR1 is KGHDR and CDR2 is SFDVKD in the germline V gene. This CDR3 has 12 residues. For the CDR3, the DNA is TGTGCCACCAGTGATAGTCTGAACATTCAGTACTTC. As protein: CATSDSLNIQYF.

V is TRBV4-1 and J is TRBJ1-6; maybe TRBD1 (5 bases). This CDR3 spans 16 amino acids. Germline values: CDR1 MGHRA, CDR2 YSYEKL. V lost 3 bases to trimming and J lost 7 bases, with 16 bases between them. The CDR3 DNA reads TGCGCCAGCAGCCATCCCCAGGGAATGTTCAATTCACCCCTCCACTTT. Amino acid sequence: CASSHPQGMFNSPLHF.

This chain links TRBV11-2 with TRBJ2-7; D might be TRBD1 or TRBD2, each matching 6 bases. The CDR3 totals 14 residues. V gave up 1 base and J gave up 2 bases, with 9 bases separating them. Germline assignment: CDR1 SGHAT and CDR2 FQNNGV. CDR3 protein: CASSLAGAPYEQYF. CDR3 nucleotides: TGTGCCAGCAGCTTAGCGGGGGCCCCCTACGAGCAGTACTTC.

V is TRBV28 and J is TRBJ1-5; 7 nucleotides match TRBD1. Trimming took 7 bases from V and 9 from J; bases not matched to a gene: 12. The CDR3 spans 14 residues. Germline V gene lookup returns CDR1 MDHEN and CDR2 SYDVKM. The CDR3 sequence is CASKPGGLGLPQHF. CDR3 nucleotide sequence: TGTGCCAGCAAGCCAGGGGGGTTAGGTCTGCCCCAGCATTTT. The whole variable domain, remainder taken from reference TRBV28 and TRBJ1-5, is DVKVTQSSRYLVKRTGEKVFLECVQDMDHENMFWYRQDPGLGLRLIYFSYDVKMKEKGDIPEGYSVSREKKERFSLILESASTNQTSMYLCASKPGGLGLPQHFGDGTRLSIL.

V usage is TRBV14 and J usage is TRBJ2-5; 7 bases agree with TRBD2. This CDR3 has 13 amino acids. V was pared by 4 bases and J by 3 bases, with 2 bases of the junction left unmatched. Germline V gives CDR1 SGHDN, CDR2 FVKESK. The CDR3 protein is CASSRLAEETQYF. The CDR3 nucleotides are TGTGCCAGCAGCCGGCTAGCGGAAGAGACCCAGTACTTC.

This clonotype was observed once. V gene TRBV28 combines with J gene TRBJ2-1, with 8 nucleotides matching TRBD2. Unmatched junction bases numbered 10, after V lost 8 bases and J lost 4 bases. From germline, CDR1 is MDHEN and CDR2 SYDVKM. The CDR3 sequence is 15 residues long. The CDR3 nucleotides are TGTGCCAGCGCCCCCGGGGGGGGGAATTACAATGAGCAGTTCTTC. It translates to CASAPGGGNYNEQFF.

V usage is TRBV9 and J usage is TRBJ2-3, with 11 bases aligning to TRBD2. This CDR3 is 19 amino acids long. CDR1 is SGDLS and CDR2 is YYNGEE in the germline V gene. Trimming took 0 bases from V and 2 from J; bases not matched to a gene: 11. The CDR3 DNA reads TGTGCCAGCAGCGTAGCTATCATTACTAGCGGGAGCGACACAGATACGCAGTATTTT. As protein: CASSVAIITSGSDTDTQYF.

In this sample, this clonotype turned up a few times. This chain links TRBV9 with TRBJ2-7, with D unclear. Germline V gives CDR1 SGDLS, CDR2 YYNGEE. Trimming removed 0 bases at V and 0 bases at J, with 7 bases between. The CDR3 is made up of 14 amino acids. In DNA form, the CDR3 reads TGTGCCAGCAGCGTAGGTCACCTCTCCTACGAGCAGTACTTC. The encoded protein is CASSVGHLSYEQYF.

The rearrangement links TRBV7-9 to TRBJ2-2, with D possibly being TRBD1 (5 bases). In germline, CDR1 is SEHNR, CDR2 FQNEAQ (reference sequence). Trimming removed 2 bases at V and 6 bases at J, with 16 bases between. This CDR3 is 16 amino acids long. The CDR3 coding sequence is TGTGCCAGCAGCTTACTTCAGGGATATCGAGCCGGGGAGCTGTTTTTT. Translated, it gives CASSLLQGYRAGELFF.